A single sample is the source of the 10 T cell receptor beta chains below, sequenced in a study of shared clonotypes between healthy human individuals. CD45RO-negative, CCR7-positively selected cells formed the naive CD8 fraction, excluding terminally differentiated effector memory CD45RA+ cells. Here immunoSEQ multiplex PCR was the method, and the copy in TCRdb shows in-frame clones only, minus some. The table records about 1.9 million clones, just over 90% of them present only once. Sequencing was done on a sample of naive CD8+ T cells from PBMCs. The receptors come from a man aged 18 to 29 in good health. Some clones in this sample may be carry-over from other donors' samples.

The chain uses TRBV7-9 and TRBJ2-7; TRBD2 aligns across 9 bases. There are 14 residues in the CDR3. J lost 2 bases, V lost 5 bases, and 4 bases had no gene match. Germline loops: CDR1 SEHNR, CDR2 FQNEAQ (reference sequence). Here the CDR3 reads CASSTTSGPYEQYF. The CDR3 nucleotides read TGTGCCAGCAGCACGACTAGCGGCCCCTACGAGCAGTACTTC. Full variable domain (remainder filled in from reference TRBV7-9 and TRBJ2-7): DTGVSQNPRHKITKRGQNVTFRCDPISEHNRLYWYRQTLGQGPEFLTYFQNEAQLEKSRLLSDRFSAERPKGSFSTLEIQRTEQGDSAMYLCASSTTSGPYEQYFGPGTRLTVT.

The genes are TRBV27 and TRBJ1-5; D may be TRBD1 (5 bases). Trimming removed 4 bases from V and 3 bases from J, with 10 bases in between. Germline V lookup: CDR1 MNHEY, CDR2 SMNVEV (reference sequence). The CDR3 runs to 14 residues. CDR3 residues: CASSSGWTNQPQHF. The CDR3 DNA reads TGTGCCAGCAGTTCAGGGTGGACCAATCAGCCCCAGCATTTT.

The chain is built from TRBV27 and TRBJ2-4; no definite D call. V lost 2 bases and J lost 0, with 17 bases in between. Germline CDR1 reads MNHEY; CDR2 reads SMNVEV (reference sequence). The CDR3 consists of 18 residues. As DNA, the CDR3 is TGTGCCAGCAGTTTAGGGCGCCCAGGAGAGCTAGCCAAAAACATTCAGTACTTC. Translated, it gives CASSLGRPGELAKNIQYF.

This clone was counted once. In nucleotides, the CDR3 is TGTGCCGTGAGGGGCGAGACCACTATTGCGAACACCGGGGAGCTGTTTTTT. Translated: CAVRGETTIANTGELFF. This chain connects TRBV2 to TRBJ2-2; D possibly matches TRBD1 or TRBD2 (5 bases each). CDR3 length: 17 residues. The V and J ends lost 11 bases and 0 bases respectively, with 22 bases between them. Germline V CDR1 and CDR2: SNHLY, FYNNEI.

Written as DNA, the CDR3 is TGTGCCAGCAGTTTCCTCCGCGGGCAGAAGGAGACCCAGTACTTC. Translating gives CASSFLRGQKETQYF. The V and J genes are TRBV27 and TRBJ2-5, with D possibly TRBD2 on 5 matching bases. V dropped 3 bases and J dropped 5 bases, with 16 bases sitting between them. This CDR3 contains 15 residues. CDR1 is MNHEY and CDR2 is SMNVEV in the germline V gene (reference sequence).

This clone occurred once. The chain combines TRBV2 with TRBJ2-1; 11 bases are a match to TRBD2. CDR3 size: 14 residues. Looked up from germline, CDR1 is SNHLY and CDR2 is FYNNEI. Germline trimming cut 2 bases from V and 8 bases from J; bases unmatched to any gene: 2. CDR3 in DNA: TGTGCCAGCAGTGAAACTAGCGGGAGCCATGAGCAGTTCTTC. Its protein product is CASSETSGSHEQFF.

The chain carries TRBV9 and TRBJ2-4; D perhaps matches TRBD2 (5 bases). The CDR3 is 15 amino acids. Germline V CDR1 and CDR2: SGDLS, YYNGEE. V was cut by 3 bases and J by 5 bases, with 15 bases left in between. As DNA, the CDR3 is TGTGCCAGCAGCGGGAGCTTGGGAGTACAAAACATTCAGTACTTC. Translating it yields CASSGSLGVQNIQYF.

CDR3 coding DNA: TGTGCCAGCAGCCTGGGGCCGTACAGCATCCCCACACACAATGAGCAGTTCTTC. This sequence encodes CASSLGPYSIPTHNEQFF. The V call is TRBV11-2, the J call TRBJ2-1, with a tentative D call TRBD1 (5 bases). Germline lookup yields CDR1 SGHAT and CDR2 FQNNGV. The CDR3 is 18 residues long. V was cut by 5 bases and J by 5 bases, with 25 bases left in between. The variable domain in full, with the rest retrieved from reference TRBV11-2 and TRBJ2-1, is EAGVAQSPRYKIIEKRQSVAFWCNPISGHATLYWYQQILGQGPKLLIQFQNNGVVDDSQLPKDRFSAERLKGVDSTLKIQPAKLEDSAVYLCASSLGPYSIPTHNEQFFGPGTRLTVL.

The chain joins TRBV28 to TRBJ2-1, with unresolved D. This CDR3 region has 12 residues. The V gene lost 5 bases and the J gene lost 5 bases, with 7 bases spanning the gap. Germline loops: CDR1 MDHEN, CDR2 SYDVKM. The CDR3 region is CASSLINNEQFF. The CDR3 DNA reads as TGTGCCAGCAGTCTAATAAACAATGAGCAGTTCTTC.

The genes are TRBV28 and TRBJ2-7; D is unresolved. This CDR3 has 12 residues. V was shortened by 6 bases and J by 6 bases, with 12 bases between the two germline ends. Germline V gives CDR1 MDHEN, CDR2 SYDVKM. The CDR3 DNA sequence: TGTGCCAGCAGCGCAAATCTTCGCGAGCAGTACTTC. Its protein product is CASSANLREQYF.